This T cell receptor beta chain was profiled in a study of blood T cell repertoires in COVID-19. This table comes from immunoSEQ multiplex PCR, and its TCRdb copy is limited to in-frame clones, with some not included. Of about 280,000 clones listed, roughly 89% are singletons. The germline gives CDR1 KGHSH, CDR2 LQKENI. CDR3 length: 12 amino acids. The V and J ends lost 2 bases and 7 bases respectively, with 8 bases between them. Among Cohort 3 donors, those recovered had two negative PCRs, clearance, or symptom resolution. The clonotype comes from a woman in her sixties or seventies who had recovered from COVID-19. Sequencing was carried out using PBMCs or T cells enriched from blood (not recorded which). This chain connects TRBV18 to TRBJ1-1; D may be TRBD1 (5 bases). CDR3 sequence: CASSPTGGEAFF. DNA of the CDR3: TGTGCCAGCTCACCAACAGGTGGTGAAGCTTTCTTT. Variable domain in full (rest from reference TRBV18 and TRBJ1-1): NAGVMQNPRHLVRRRGQEARLRCSPMKGHSHVYWYRQLPEEGLKFMVYLQKENIIDESGMPKERFSAEFPKEGPSILRIQQVVRGDSAAYFCASSPTGGEAFFGQGTRLTVV.